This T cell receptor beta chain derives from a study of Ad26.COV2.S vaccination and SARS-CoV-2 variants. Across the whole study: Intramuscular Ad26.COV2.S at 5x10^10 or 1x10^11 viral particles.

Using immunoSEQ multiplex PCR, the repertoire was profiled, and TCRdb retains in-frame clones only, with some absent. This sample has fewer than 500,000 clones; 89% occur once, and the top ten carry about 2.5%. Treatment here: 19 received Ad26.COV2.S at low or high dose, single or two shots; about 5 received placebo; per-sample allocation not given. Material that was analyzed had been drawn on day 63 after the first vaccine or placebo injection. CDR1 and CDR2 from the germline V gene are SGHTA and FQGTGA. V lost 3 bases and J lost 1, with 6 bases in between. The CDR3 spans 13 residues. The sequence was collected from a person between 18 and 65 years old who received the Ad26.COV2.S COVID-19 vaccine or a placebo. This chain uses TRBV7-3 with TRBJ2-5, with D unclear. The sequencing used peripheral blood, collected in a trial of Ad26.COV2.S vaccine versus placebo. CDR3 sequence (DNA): TGTGCCAGCAGCTTGGGGTTCCAAGAGACCCAGTACTTC. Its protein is CASSLGFQETQYF.